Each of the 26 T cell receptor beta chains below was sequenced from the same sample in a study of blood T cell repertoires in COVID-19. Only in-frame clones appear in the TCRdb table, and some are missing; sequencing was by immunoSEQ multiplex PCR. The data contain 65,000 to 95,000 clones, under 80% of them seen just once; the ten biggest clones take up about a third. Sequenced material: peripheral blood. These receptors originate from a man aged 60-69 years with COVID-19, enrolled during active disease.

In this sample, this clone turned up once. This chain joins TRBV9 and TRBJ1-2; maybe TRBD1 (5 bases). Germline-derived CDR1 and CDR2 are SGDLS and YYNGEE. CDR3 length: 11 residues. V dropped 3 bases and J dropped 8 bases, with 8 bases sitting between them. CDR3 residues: CASSAGHGYTF. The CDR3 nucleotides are TGTGCCAGCAGCGCCGGACACGGCTACACCTTC.

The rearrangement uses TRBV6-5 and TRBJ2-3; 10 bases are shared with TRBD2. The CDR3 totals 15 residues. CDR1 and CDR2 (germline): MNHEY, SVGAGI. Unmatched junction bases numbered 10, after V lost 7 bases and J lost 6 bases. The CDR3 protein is CASKSGTSAFDTQYF. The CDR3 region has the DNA TGTGCCAGCAAGTCCGGGACTAGCGCTTTTGATACGCAGTATTTT.

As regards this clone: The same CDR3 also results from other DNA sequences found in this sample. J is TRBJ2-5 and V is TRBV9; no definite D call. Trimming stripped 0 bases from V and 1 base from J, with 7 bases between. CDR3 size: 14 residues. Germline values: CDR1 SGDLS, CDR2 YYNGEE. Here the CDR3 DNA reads TGTGCCAGCAGCGTAGGGCCAGGCCAAGAGACCCAGTACTTC. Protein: CASSVGPGQETQYF.

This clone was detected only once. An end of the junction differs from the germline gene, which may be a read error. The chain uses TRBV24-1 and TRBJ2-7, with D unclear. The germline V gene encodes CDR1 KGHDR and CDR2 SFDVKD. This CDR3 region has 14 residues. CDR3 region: CATSDPPAEYGQYF. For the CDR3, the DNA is TGTGCCACCAGTGACCCCCCGGCGGAGTACGGGCAGTACTTC.

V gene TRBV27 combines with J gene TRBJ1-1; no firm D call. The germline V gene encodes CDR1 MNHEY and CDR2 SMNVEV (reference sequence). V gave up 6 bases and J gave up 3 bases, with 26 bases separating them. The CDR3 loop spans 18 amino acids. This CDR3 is CASSPGAFKTIEDTEAFF. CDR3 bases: TGTGCCAGCAGCCCCGGAGCATTTAAGACCATTGAGGACACTGAAGCTTTCTTT.

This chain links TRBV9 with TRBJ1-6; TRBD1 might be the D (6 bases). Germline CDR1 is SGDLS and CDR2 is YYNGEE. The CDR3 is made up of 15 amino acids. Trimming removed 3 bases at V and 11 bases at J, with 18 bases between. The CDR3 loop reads CASSATWTAETPLHF. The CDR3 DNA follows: TGTGCCAGCAGCGCCACATGGACAGCCGAGACACCCCTCCACTTT. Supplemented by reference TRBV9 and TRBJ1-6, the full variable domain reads DSGVTQTPKHLITATGQRVTLRCSPRSGDLSVYWYQQSLDQGLQFLIQYYNGEERAKGNILERFSAQQFPDLHSELNLSSLELGDSALYFCASSATWTAETPLHFGNGTRLTVT.

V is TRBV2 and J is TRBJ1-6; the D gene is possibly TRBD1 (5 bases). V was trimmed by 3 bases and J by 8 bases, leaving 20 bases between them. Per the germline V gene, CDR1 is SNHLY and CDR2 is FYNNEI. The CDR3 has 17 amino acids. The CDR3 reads CASSDLWGGNLHSPLHF. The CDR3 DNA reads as TGTGCCAGCAGTGACCTATGGGGGGGGAATCTGCATTCACCCCTCCACTTT.

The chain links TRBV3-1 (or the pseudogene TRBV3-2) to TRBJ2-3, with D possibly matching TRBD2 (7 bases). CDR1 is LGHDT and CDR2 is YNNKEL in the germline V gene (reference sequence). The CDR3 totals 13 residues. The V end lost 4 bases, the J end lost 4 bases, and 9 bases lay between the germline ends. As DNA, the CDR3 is TGTGCCAGCAGCCCGGGGGGCGCAGATACGCAGTATTTT. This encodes CASSPGGADTQYF.

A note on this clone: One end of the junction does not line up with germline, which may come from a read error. The CDR3 DNA reads TGTGCTAGCAGTTTTACGGCGGACTCCAGGGAGCTGTTTTTT. Translation: CASSFTADSRELFF. The chain combines TRBV7-7 with TRBJ2-2; D might be TRBD2 (5 bases). Germline values: CDR1 SSHAT, CDR2 FNYEAQ (reference sequence). The CDR3 totals 14 residues. Full variable domain (remainder filled in from reference TRBV7-7 and TRBJ2-2): GAGVSQSPRYKVTKRGQDVTLRCDPISSHATLYWYQQALGQGPEFLTYFNYEAQPDKSGLPSDRFSAERPEGSISTLTIQRTEQRDSAMYRCASSFTADSRELFFGEGSRLTVL.

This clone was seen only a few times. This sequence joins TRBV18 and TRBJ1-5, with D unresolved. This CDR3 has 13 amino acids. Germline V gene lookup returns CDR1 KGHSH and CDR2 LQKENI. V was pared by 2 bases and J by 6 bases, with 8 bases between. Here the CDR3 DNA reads TGTGCCAGCTCACCAGGGCCGCGTCAGCCCCAGCATTTT. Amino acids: CASSPGPRQPQHF.

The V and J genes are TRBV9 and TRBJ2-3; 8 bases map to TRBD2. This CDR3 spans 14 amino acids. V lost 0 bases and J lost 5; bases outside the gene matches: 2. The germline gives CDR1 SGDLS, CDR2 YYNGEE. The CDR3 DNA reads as TGTGCCAGCAGCGTAGTAGCGGGATTAGATACGCAGTATTTT. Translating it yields CASSVVAGLDTQYF. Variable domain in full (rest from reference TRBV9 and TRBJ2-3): DSGVTQTPKHLITATGQRVTLRCSPRSGDLSVYWYQQSLDQGLQFLIQYYNGEERAKGNILERFSAQQFPDLHSELNLSSLELGDSALYFCASSVVAGLDTQYFGPGTRLTVL.

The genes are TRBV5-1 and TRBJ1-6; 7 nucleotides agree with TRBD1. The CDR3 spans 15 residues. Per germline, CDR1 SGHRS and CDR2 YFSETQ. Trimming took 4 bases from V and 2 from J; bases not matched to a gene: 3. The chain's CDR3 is CASSEGATYNSPLHF. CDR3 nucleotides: TGCGCCAGCAGCGAGGGGGCGACCTATAATTCACCCCTCCACTTT.

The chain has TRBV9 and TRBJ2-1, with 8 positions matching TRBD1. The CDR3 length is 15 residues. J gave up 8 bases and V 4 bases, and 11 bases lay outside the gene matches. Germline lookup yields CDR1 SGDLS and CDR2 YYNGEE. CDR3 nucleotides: TGTGCCAGCAGCATAGGACAGGGACGGGGCGATGAGCAGTTCTTC. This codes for CASSIGQGRGDEQFF.

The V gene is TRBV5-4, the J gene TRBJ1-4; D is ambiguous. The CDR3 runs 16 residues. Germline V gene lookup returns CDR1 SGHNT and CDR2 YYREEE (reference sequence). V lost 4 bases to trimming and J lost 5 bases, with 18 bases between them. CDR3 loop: CASSPVPGDGNEKLFF. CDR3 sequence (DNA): TGTGCCAGCAGCCCGGTACCGGGAGACGGGAATGAAAAACTGTTTTTT.

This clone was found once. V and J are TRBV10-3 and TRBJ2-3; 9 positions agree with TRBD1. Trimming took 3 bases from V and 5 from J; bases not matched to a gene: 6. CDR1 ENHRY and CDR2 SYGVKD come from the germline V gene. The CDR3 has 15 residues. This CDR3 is CAISENRGQRDTQYF. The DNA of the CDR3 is TGTGCCATCAGTGAAAACAGGGGGCAGAGAGATACGCAGTATTTT.

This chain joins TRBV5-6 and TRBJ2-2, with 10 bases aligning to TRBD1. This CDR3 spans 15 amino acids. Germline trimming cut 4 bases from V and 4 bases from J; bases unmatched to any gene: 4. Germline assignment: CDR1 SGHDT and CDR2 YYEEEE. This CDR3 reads CASSGQGGPTGELFF. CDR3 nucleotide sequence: TGTGCCAGCAGCGGACAGGGGGGACCCACCGGGGAGCTGTTTTTT.

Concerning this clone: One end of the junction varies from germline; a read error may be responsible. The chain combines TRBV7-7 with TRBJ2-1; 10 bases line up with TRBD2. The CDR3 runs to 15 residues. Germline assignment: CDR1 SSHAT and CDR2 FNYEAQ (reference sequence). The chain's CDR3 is CASSSGTSAYNEQFF. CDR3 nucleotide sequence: TGTGCTAGCAGCTCCGGGACTAGCGCCTACAATGAGCAGTTCTTC.

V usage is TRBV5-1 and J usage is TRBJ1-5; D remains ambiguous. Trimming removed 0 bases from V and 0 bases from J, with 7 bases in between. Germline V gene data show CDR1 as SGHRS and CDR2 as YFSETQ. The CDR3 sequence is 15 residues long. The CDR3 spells CASSLDGFSNQPQHF. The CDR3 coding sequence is TGCGCCAGCAGCTTGGACGGGTTTAGCAATCAGCCCCAGCATTTT. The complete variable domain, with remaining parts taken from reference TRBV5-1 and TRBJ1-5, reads KAGVTQTPRYLIKTRGQQVTLSCSPISGHRSVSWYQQTPGQGLQFLFEYFSETQRNKGNFPGRFSGRQFSNSRSEMNVSTLELGDSALYLCASSLDGFSNQPQHFGDGTRLSIL.

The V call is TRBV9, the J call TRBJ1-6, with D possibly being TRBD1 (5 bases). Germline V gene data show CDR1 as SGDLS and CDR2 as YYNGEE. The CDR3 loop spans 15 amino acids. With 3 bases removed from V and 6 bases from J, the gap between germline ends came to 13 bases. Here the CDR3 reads CASSAAGRGNSPLHF. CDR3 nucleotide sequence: TGTGCCAGCAGCGCGGCGGGACGCGGTAATTCACCCCTCCACTTT.

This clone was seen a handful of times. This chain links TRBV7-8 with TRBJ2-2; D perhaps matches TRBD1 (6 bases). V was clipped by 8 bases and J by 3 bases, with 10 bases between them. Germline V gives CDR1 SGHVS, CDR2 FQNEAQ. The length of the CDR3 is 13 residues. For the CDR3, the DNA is TGTGCCAGCGGACAGTATGACACCGGGGAGCTGTTTTTT. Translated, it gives CASGQYDTGELFF.

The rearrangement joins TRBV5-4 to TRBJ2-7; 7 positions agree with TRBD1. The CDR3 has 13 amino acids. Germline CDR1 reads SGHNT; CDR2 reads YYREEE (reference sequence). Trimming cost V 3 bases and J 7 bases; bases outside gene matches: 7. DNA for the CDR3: TGTGCCAGCAGCTCCCAACAGGGGAGAGAGCAGTACTTC. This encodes CASSSQQGREQYF.

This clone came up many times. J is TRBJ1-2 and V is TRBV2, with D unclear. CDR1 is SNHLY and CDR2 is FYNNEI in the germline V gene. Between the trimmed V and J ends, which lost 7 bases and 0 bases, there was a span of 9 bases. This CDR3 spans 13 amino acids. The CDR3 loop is CASMGRPNYGYTF. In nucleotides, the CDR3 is TGTGCCAGCATGGGCAGGCCTAACTATGGCTACACCTTC.

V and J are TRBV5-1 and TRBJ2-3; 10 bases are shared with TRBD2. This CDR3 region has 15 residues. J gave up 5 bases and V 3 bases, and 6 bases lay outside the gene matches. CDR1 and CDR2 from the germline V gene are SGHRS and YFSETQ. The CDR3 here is CASSSAGGFGDTQYF. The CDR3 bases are TGCGCCAGCAGCTCAGCGGGAGGGTTTGGAGATACGCAGTATTTT. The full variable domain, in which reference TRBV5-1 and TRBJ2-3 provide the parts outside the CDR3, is KAGVTQTPRYLIKTRGQQVTLSCSPISGHRSVSWYQQTPGQGLQFLFEYFSETQRNKGNFPGRFSGRQFSNSRSEMNVSTLELGDSALYLCASSSAGGFGDTQYFGPGTRLTVL.

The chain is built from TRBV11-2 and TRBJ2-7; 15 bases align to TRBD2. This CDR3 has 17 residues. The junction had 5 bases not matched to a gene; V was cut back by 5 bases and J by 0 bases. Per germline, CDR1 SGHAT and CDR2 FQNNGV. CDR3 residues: CASSPGLAGGSSYEQYF. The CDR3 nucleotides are TGTGCCAGCAGCCCTGGACTAGCGGGGGGGTCCTCCTACGAGCAGTACTTC.

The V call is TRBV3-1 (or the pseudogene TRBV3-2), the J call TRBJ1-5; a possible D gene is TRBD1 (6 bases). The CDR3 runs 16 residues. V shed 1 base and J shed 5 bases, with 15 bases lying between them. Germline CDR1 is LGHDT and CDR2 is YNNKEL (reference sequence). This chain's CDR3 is CASSQGAGALHQPQHF. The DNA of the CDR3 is TGTGCCAGCAGCCAAGGGGCAGGGGCCCTCCATCAGCCCCAGCATTTT.

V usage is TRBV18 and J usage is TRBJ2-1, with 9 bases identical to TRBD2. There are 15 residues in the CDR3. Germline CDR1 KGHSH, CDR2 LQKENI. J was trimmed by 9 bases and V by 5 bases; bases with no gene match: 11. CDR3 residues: CASSSTGGRGPEQFF. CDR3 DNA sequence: TGTGCCAGCTCATCCACGGGCGGGAGGGGCCCTGAGCAGTTCTTC.